The present TCR beta chain was sequenced within a study of shared clonotypes between healthy human individuals. Background on the study: Three CD4 naive, three CD4 memory, two CD8 naive and one CD8 memory plate were used per donor.

About this clone: What it binds is not known.

V was clipped by 7 bases and J by 7 bases; unmatched bases: 17. Germline values: CDR1 MNHEY, CDR2 SMNVEV (reference sequence). This CDR3 has 17 amino acids. Once extracted for a subset, genomic DNA was divided evenly among several immunoSEQ plates. Measured with immunoSEQ multiplex PCR; TCRdb has only the in-frame clones, and not every one. The data show about 2,100,000 clones, roughly 91% seen once. Positive CCR7 selection of CD45RO-negative cells yielded the naive CD8 cells, and terminally differentiated effector memory CD45RA+ cells were excluded. Those who donated were healthy HIV-negative adults, with no recent acute infections or vaccinations reported. Points from the study as a whole: Shared clonotypes: about 4.6% naive CD4, about 4% naive CD8, around 2.2% memory CD4, under 0.5% memory CD8.

The receptor comes from a man between 18 and 29 years old in good health. Some clones in this sample may be carry-over from other donors' samples. This chain uses TRBV27 with TRBJ2-1; the match to TRBD2 covers 9 bases. The sequencing sample was made of naive CD8+ T cells from PBMCs. The CDR3 region is CASTTSPGLAWQNEQFF. In nucleotides, the CDR3 is TGTGCCAGCACCACATCACCGGGACTAGCTTGGCAGAATGAGCAGTTCTTC.